This T cell receptor beta chain was profiled in a study of metastatic and nonmetastatic thyroid tumors. This clone was counted many times. TCRdb re-called clones from the PCR reads using MiXCR. The sample holds roughly 38,000 clones, roughly an eighth seen once. Germline assignment: CDR1 MNHEY and CDR2 SVGEGT. The V end was cut by 6 bases, the J end by 6 bases, with 7 bases between. This CDR3 comprises 11 residues. No treatment had been given to any patient before thyroid surgery. The chain joins TRBV6-2 or TRBV6-3 to TRBJ2-3; tentative D call: TRBD2 (6 bases). The specimen was blood. This TCR derives from a male donor with papillary thyroid cancer or a benign thyroid nodule (not recorded which). Some clones in this sample may be carry-over from other donors' samples. The chain's CDR3 is CASSRGDTQYF. The CDR3 DNA follows: TGTGCCAGCAGCCGGGGGGATACGCAGTATTTT.